This TCR beta chain was identified in a study of blood T cell repertoires in COVID-19. The wider study: COVID-19 samples collected from the United States, Italy and Spain covered acute and convalescent phases. Nucleic acid was either cDNA or gDNA, and it came from T cells, B-cell-depleted T cells, or PBMCs.

V was clipped by 3 bases and J by 2 bases; unmatched bases: 8. Per the germline V gene, CDR1 is LNHDA and CDR2 is SQIVND (reference sequence). CDR3 size: 17 residues. Authors' methods: Reference gene primer amplification gave nucleated cell count estimates. Measured with immunoSEQ multiplex PCR; TCRdb has only the in-frame clones, and not every one. The DNA gave D and trimming, while V, J and clone size come from that table. The table shows 75,000 or so clones, with approximately 87% occurring only once. The specimen was peripheral blood. This sequence joins TRBV19 and TRBJ2-1; 9 bases fit TRBD1. The TCR comes from a woman older than 75 with acute or convalescent COVID-19. The CDR3 DNA sequence: TGTGCCAGTAGTATTACAGGGGGCGGTTATGCCTACAATGAGCAGTTCTTC. This codes for CASSITGGGYAYNEQFF.